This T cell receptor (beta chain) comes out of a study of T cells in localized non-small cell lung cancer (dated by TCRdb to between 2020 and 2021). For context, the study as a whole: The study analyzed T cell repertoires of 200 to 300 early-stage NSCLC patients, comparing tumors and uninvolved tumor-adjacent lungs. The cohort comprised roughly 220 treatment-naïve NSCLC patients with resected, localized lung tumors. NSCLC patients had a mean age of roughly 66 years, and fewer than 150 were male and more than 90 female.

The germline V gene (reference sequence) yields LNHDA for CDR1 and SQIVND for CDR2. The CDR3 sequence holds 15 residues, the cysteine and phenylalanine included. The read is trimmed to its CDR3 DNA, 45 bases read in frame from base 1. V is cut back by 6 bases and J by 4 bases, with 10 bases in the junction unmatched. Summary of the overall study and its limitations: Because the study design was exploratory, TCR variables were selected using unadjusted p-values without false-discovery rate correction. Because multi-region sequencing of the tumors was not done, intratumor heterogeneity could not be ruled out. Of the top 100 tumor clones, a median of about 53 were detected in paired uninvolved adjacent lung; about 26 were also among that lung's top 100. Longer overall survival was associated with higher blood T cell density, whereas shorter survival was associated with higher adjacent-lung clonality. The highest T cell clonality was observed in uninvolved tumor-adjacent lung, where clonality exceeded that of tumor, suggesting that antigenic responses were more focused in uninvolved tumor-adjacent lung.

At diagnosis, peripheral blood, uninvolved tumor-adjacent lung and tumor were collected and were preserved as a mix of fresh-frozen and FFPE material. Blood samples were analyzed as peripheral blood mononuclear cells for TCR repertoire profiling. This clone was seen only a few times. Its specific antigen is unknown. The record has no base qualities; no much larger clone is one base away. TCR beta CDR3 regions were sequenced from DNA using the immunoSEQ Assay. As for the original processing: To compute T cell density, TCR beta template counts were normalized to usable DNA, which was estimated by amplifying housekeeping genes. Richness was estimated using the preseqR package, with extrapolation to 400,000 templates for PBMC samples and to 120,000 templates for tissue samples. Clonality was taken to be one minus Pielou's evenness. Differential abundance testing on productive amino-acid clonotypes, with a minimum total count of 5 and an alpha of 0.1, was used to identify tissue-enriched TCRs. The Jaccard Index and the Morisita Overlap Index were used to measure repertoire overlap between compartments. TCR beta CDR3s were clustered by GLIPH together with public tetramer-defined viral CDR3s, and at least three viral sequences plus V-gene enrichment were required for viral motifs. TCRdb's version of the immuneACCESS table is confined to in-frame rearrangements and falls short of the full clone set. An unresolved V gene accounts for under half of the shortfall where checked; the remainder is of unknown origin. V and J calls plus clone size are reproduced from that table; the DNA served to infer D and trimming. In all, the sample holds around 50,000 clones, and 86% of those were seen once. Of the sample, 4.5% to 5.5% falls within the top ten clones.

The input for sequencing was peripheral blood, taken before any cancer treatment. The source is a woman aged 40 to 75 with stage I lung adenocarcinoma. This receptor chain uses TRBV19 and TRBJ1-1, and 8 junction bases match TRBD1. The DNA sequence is TGTGCCAGTAGACCCACCTACAGGGGGACCACTGAAGCTTTCTTT. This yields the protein CASRPTYRGTTEAFF. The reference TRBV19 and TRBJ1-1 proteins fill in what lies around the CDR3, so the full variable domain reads DGGITQSPKYLFRKEGQNVTLSCEQNLNHDAMYWYRQDPGQGLRLIYYSQIVNDFQKGDIAEGYSVSREKKESFPLTVTSAQKNPTAFYLCASRPTYRGTTEAFFGQGTRLTVV.